These 32 T cell receptor beta chains originate from one sample sequenced in a study of cytomegalovirus exposure and HLA in healthy donors. Primers included in the PCR were 60 Vbeta and 13 Jbeta primers. Clones were sequenced by immunoSEQ multiplex PCR, and TCRdb holds only the in-frame ones, with some missing. The table has 100,000 to 120,000 clones, under 85% seen once; the top ten hold over 6.5%. Sequencing used PBMCs. The source is a woman between 40 and 50 years old in good health and CMV-seropositive.

The chain combines TRBV4-2 with TRBJ1-1, with 8 bases lining up with TRBD1. The CDR3 totals 16 residues. Trimming cost V 1 base and J 0 bases; bases outside gene matches: 4. The germline V gene encodes CDR1 LGHNA and CDR2 YNFKEQ. CDR3 sequence reads: CASSQAQGAMNTEAFF. In DNA form, the CDR3 reads TGTGCCAGCAGCCAAGCCCAGGGGGCGATGAACACTGAAGCTTTCTTT.

The chain recombines TRBV4-3 with TRBJ2-2; D is unclear. The germline gives CDR1 LGHNA, CDR2 YSLEER. The CDR3 length is 14 residues. The V gene lost 0 bases and the J gene lost 4 bases, with 6 bases spanning the gap. CDR3 amino acids: CASSQDRGTGELFF. In DNA, the CDR3 is TGCGCCAGCAGCCAAGATCGCGGCACCGGGGAGCTGTTTTTT.

The chain recombines TRBV7-6 with TRBJ1-1; D is undetermined. The CDR3 sequence is 13 residues long. The germline CDR1 and CDR2 sequences are SGHVS and FNYEAQ. Trimming took 3 bases from V and 4 from J, leaving 9 bases between them. The CDR3 loop reads CASSLWQATEAFF. The CDR3 bases are TGTGCCAGCAGCTTGTGGCAGGCCACTGAAGCTTTCTTT.

This clone has just a few counts. This chain links TRBV7-2 with TRBJ1-4, with D possibly being TRBD1 (5 bases). CDR3 size: 13 residues. Trimming left V 1 base short and J 9 bases short, with 9 bases between. Per the germline V gene, CDR1 is SGHTA and CDR2 is FQGNSA. CDR3 residues: CASSLGEGKKLFF. The DNA of the CDR3 is TGTGCCAGCAGCTTAGGGGAGGGGAAAAAACTGTTTTTT.

As for this clone: Other DNA sequences in the same sample also yield this CDR3. The V and J genes are TRBV11-3 and TRBJ2-7; TRBD1 agrees at 8 bases. The V gene end was trimmed by 5 bases and the J gene end by 0 bases; junction bases not matched to a gene: 6. From germline, CDR1 is SGHNT and CDR2 YENEEA. The CDR3 sequence is 15 residues long. The DNA of the CDR3 is TGTGCCAGCAGCACAAGGACAGGGAGCTCCTACGAGCAGTACTTC. Translating gives CASSTRTGSSYEQYF.

The chain employs TRBV10-3 and TRBJ1-2, with TRBD1 as a possible D gene (6 bases). Germline CDR1 is ENHRY and CDR2 is SYGVKD. CDR3 length: 16 residues. Trimming removed 4 bases from V and 6 bases from J, with 21 bases in between. This chain's CDR3 is CAISAQGTTISNGYTF. DNA of the CDR3: TGTGCCATCAGTGCCCAGGGGACGACTATCTCCAATGGCTACACCTTC.

The rearrangement links TRBV11-3 to TRBJ1-4, with D perhaps matching TRBD1 (5 bases). Trimming left V 6 bases short and J 3 bases short, with 14 bases between. The CDR3 extends over 15 amino acids. Germline V CDR1 and CDR2: SGHNT, YENEEA. In DNA, the CDR3 is TGTGCCAGCAGTTTAACAGGCCGGGCTAATGAAAAACTGTTTTTT. Translated, it gives CASSLTGRANEKLFF.

The J gene is TRBJ2-7, the V gene TRBV9, with TRBD2 identical over 9 bases. J lost 1 base, V lost 0 bases, and 8 bases had no gene match. CDR3 length: 17 residues. Germline V gene sequence: CDR1 SGDLS, CDR2 YYNGEE. CDR3 sequence (DNA): TGTGCCAGCAGCGTAGGCGCCCCTAGCGGGGCGTCCTACGAGCAGTACTTC. It codes for CASSVGAPSGASYEQYF.

The rearrangement links TRBV7-9 to TRBJ2-7, with TRBD1 matching 8 bases. The CDR3 runs 14 residues. V shed 3 bases, J shed 2 bases, and the junction held 3 bases outside the gene matches. Germline V CDR1 and CDR2: SEHNR, FQNEAQ (reference sequence). The CDR3 DNA is TGTGCCAGCAGCTTGGACAGGGCTGCCTACGAGCAGTACTTC. As protein: CASSLDRAAYEQYF. Full variable domain (rest looked up from reference TRBV7-9 and TRBJ2-7): DTGVSQNPRHKITKRGQNVTFRCDPISEHNRLYWYRQTLGQGPEFLTYFQNEAQLEKSRLLSDRFSAERPKGSFSTLEIQRTEQGDSAMYLCASSLDRAAYEQYFGPGTRLTVT.

The chain couples TRBV27 to TRBJ2-7, with 9 positions matching TRBD1. Losses at the gene ends were 5 bases for V and 5 bases for J; bases not matched to a gene: 13. Germline CDR1 and CDR2: MNHEY and SMNVEV (reference sequence). CDR3 length: 16 residues. The CDR3 loop reads CASSPGPGQGSHEQYF. The CDR3, as DNA: TGTGCCAGCAGTCCAGGGCCGGGACAGGGAAGCCACGAGCAGTACTTC.

The CDR3 sequence is CASSQDLISGTYEQYF. The CDR3 DNA sequence: TGTGCCAGCAGCCAAGATCTTATTAGCGGCACCTACGAGCAGTACTTC. This rearrangement joins TRBV4-2 to TRBJ2-7; D perhaps matches TRBD2 (6 bases). Germline V lookup: CDR1 LGHNA, CDR2 YNFKEQ. Trimming took 0 bases from V and 2 from J, leaving 14 bases between them. The length of the CDR3 is 16 residues.

V and J are TRBV28 and TRBJ1-2; D ambiguous. Trimming left V 3 bases short and J 8 bases short, with 16 bases between. The CDR3 spans 14 residues. Germline V gives CDR1 MDHEN, CDR2 SYDVKM. CDR3 region: CASSFSPVVTGYTF. The CDR3 DNA reads as TGTGCCAGCAGTTTTTCCCCGGTGGTCACGGGCTACACCTTC.

The chain recombines TRBV11-2 with TRBJ2-7, with 8 bases that match TRBD2. This CDR3 comprises 16 residues. From germline, CDR1 is SGHAT and CDR2 FQNNGV. The V gene end was trimmed by 4 bases and the J gene end by 1 base; junction bases not matched to a gene: 9. The CDR3 protein is CASSYHWAGGSYEQYF. CDR3 DNA sequence: TGTGCCAGCAGCTACCATTGGGCGGGAGGTTCCTACGAGCAGTACTTC.

The gene calls are TRBV7-3 and TRBJ1-1, with unresolved D. The germline CDR1 and CDR2 sequences are SGHTA and FQGTGA. Between the trimmed V and J ends, which lost 0 bases and 3 bases, there was a span of 5 bases. This CDR3 spans 13 amino acids. In nucleotides, the CDR3 is TGTGCCAGCAGCTTAACTTCGGACACTGAAGCTTTCTTT. This translates into CASSLTSDTEAFF. The full variable domain, completed using reference TRBV7-3 and TRBJ1-1, is GAGVSQTPSNKVTEKGKYVELRCDPISGHTALYWYRQSLGQGPEFLIYFQGTGAADDSGLPNDRFFAVRPEGSVSTLKIQRTERGDSAVYLCASSLTSDTEAFFGQGTRLTVV.

This clone appeared once. V gene TRBV4-1 combines with J gene TRBJ2-1, with D hard to call. The germline V gene has CDR1 MGHRA and CDR2 YSYEKL. The V and J ends lost 0 bases and 9 bases respectively, with 15 bases between them. This CDR3 is 15 amino acids long. CDR3 DNA: TGCGCCAGCAGCCAAGATCCGGCTAGTAGCAGTGAGCAGTTCTTC. Translated, it gives CASSQDPASSSEQFF.

The chain recombines TRBV5-1 with TRBJ1-6, with TRBD1 matching 7 bases. Germline V lookup: CDR1 SGHRS, CDR2 YFSETQ. The V segment lost 3 bases and the J segment 1 base; nucleotides outside the gene matches: 4. The CDR3 is 16 residues long. In DNA form, the CDR3 reads TGCGCCAGCAGCTCGACAGGGATGTCCTATAATTCACCCCTCCACTTT. Translation gives CASSSTGMSYNSPLHF. Looking up the rest from reference TRBV5-1 and TRBJ1-6 gives the full variable domain: KAGVTQTPRYLIKTRGQQVTLSCSPISGHRSVSWYQQTPGQGLQFLFEYFSETQRNKGNFPGRFSGRQFSNSRSEMNVSTLELGDSALYLCASSSTGMSYNSPLHFGNGTRLTVT.

V usage is TRBV7-9 and J usage is TRBJ2-2; 7 nucleotides align to TRBD1. J was trimmed by 6 bases and V by 3 bases; bases with no gene match: 7. Germline CDR1 reads SEHNR; CDR2 reads FQNEAQ (reference sequence). The CDR3 covers 15 residues. The CDR3 loop reads CASSLTGSNAGELFF. CDR3 DNA: TGTGCCAGCAGCTTGACAGGGTCCAATGCCGGGGAGCTGTTTTTT.

The sample holds a few counts of this clone. The chain carries TRBV19 and TRBJ1-5; unclear D gene. The ends were cut back, 7 bases at V and 2 bases at J, with 15 bases in the middle. Germline V gives CDR1 LNHDA, CDR2 SQIVND (reference sequence). The CDR3 is 15 amino acids. CDR3 in amino acids: CASIRDPGGNQPQHF. The CDR3, as DNA: TGTGCCAGTATTCGCGACCCCGGGGGCAATCAGCCCCAGCATTTT.

The chain links TRBV4-1 to TRBJ1-1, with D maybe TRBD1 (6 bases). Per germline, CDR1 MGHRA and CDR2 YSYEKL. This CDR3 has 16 residues. The V end lost 2 bases, the J end lost 1 base, and 14 bases lay between the germline ends. The CDR3 here is CASSQPLRGQNTEAFF. The CDR3 nucleotides read TGCGCCAGCAGCCAACCGCTCAGGGGTCAGAACACTGAAGCTTTCTTT.

The chain combines TRBV9 with TRBJ2-1, with 10 bases lining up with TRBD2. Germline loops: CDR1 SGDLS, CDR2 YYNGEE. This CDR3 spans 15 amino acids. Trimming at V came to 2 bases and at J to 9 bases, leaving 8 bases not matched to a gene. The CDR3 nucleotides read TGTGCCAGCAGCGTTAGCGGGAGGCCGGGGATTGAGCAGTTCTTC. It translates to CASSVSGRPGIEQFF.

The chain links TRBV2 to TRBJ2-2; 7 bases fit TRBD1. J lost 4 bases, V lost 2 bases, and 7 bases had no gene match. Germline V gives CDR1 SNHLY, CDR2 FYNNEI. The CDR3 covers 16 residues. The CDR3 DNA reads as TGTGCCAGCAGTGAACCTTGGCAGGGGGTCACCGGGGAGCTGTTTTTT. It specifies CASSEPWQGVTGELFF.

The chain employs TRBV2 and TRBJ2-7; D is perhaps TRBD2 (6 bases). The germline gives CDR1 SNHLY, CDR2 FYNNEI. The CDR3 is 13 amino acids. V was cut by 2 bases and J by 3 bases, with 8 bases left in between. The CDR3 DNA is TGTGCCAGCAGTGAATGGACTATCTACGAGCAGTACTTC. This sequence encodes CASSEWTIYEQYF.

The chain employs TRBV7-6 and TRBJ1-1; 9 bases agree with TRBD1. J was trimmed by 5 bases and V by 2 bases; bases with no gene match: 9. CDR1 and CDR2 from the germline V gene are SGHVS and FNYEAQ. The CDR3 sequence is 16 residues long. CDR3 residues: CASSLRDREVGTEAFF. In nucleotides, the CDR3 is TGTGCCAGCAGCTTAAGGGACAGGGAAGTTGGGACTGAAGCTTTCTTT.

This chain uses TRBV5-1 with TRBJ1-1, with 7 bases fitting TRBD1. CDR1 is SGHRS and CDR2 is YFSETQ in the germline V gene. This CDR3 has 14 residues. The J segment lost 7 bases and the V segment lost 4 bases, leaving 10 bases of the junction unmatched. The CDR3 DNA reads TGCGCCAGCAGCACGGGCGGGCAGGGGGGTGAAGCTTTCTTT. Translating it yields CASSTGGQGGEAFF. The full variable domain, completed using reference TRBV5-1 and TRBJ1-1, is KAGVTQTPRYLIKTRGQQVTLSCSPISGHRSVSWYQQTPGQGLQFLFEYFSETQRNKGNFPGRFSGRQFSNSRSEMNVSTLELGDSALYLCASSTGGQGGEAFFGQGTRLTVV.

The chain links TRBV7-2 to TRBJ1-5; D is unclear. Germline-derived CDR1 and CDR2 are SGHTA and FQGNSA. V dropped 4 bases and J dropped 2 bases, with 3 bases sitting between them. The CDR3 loop spans 12 amino acids. The CDR3 loop is CASSSGNQPQHF. The CDR3 coding sequence is TGTGCCAGCAGCTCGGGCAATCAGCCCCAGCATTTT.

The CDR3 loop reads CASSYNYEQYF. CDR3 in DNA: TGTGCCAGCAGTTACAACTACGAGCAGTACTTC. This chain joins TRBV28 and TRBJ2-7; D not resolved. The CDR3 covers 11 residues. Germline loops: CDR1 MDHEN, CDR2 SYDVKM. V lost 4 bases and J lost 3, with 4 bases in between.

In its sample, this clone was seen a few times. This chain joins TRBV6-5 and TRBJ1-1; D not certain. The germline CDR1 and CDR2 sequences are MNHEY and SVGAGI. Between the trimmed V and J ends, which lost 5 bases and 1 base, there was a span of 8 bases. This CDR3 region has 13 residues. In nucleotides, the CDR3 is TGTGCCAGCAGTGAAACGGGGAACACTGAAGCTTTCTTT. Amino acids: CASSETGNTEAFF.

This sequence joins TRBV7-2 and TRBJ2-1; 8 positions agree with TRBD1. V shed 0 bases, J shed 4 bases, and the junction held 5 bases outside the gene matches. CDR1 and CDR2 from the germline V gene are SGHTA and FQGNSA. This CDR3 comprises 16 residues. DNA for the CDR3: TGTGCCAGCAGCTTAGCGGCAGGGGGCCGGTACAATGAGCAGTTCTTC. The encoded protein is CASSLAAGGRYNEQFF.

This chain links TRBV6-5 with TRBJ2-7; no reliable D call. This CDR3 region has 13 residues. Germline-derived CDR1 and CDR2 are MNHEY and SVGAGI. V gave up 3 bases and J gave up 1 base, with 7 bases separating them. The CDR3 loop reads CASSYPGSYEQYF. DNA for the CDR3: TGTGCCAGCAGTTATCCAGGTTCCTACGAGCAGTACTTC.

The chain recombines TRBV6-1 with TRBJ1-1; D is perhaps TRBD1 (6 bases). This CDR3 has 15 residues. V was pared by 1 base and J by 4 bases, with 13 bases between. Germline CDR1 is MNHNS and CDR2 is SASEGT. As DNA, the CDR3 is TGTGCCAGCAGTGAAGGAGGGGAGGGGGGCACTGAAGCTTTCTTT. Its protein product is CASSEGGEGGTEAFF.

This chain links TRBV9 with TRBJ2-2; no definite D call. The germline CDR1 and CDR2 sequences are SGDLS and YYNGEE. V was trimmed by 0 bases and J by 5 bases, leaving 5 bases between them. The CDR3 covers 13 residues. CDR3 in DNA: TGTGCCAGCAGCGTAGGAGTGACCGGGGAGCTGTTTTTT. Residues: CASSVGVTGELFF.

The chain is built from TRBV2 and TRBJ1-6, with TRBD1 as a possible D gene (6 bases). Germline CDR1 SNHLY, CDR2 FYNNEI. This CDR3 is 16 amino acids long. Trimming cost V 7 bases and J 3 bases, with 16 bases left between them. The CDR3 sequence is CASKQGVNLYNSPLHF. CDR3 bases: TGTGCCAGCAAACAGGGAGTCAACCTCTATAATTCACCCCTCCACTTT.